A selection of T cell receptor beta chains follows, all from one sample in a study of T-cell memory formation after mild COVID-19. MiXCR, applied by TCRdb to the 5' RACE reads, yields one record per CDR3 protein. The repertoire holds fewer than 75,000 distinct CDR3 sequences, with 9% to 15% as singletons. Sample: PBMCs or a T cell subset sorted from them (not recorded which). These receptor sequences come from a young man who had mild COVID-19 (a few samples of this study predate the infection). Cell type and time point are not known. The CDR3 runs from the conserved cysteine through the conserved F or W. A D gene is named only where the DNA matches it firmly. Size is omitted from some rows. Given values are once, few, many or a class for expanded clones.

cdr3_nt cdr3_aa clone_size v_call d_call j_call
TGTGCCAGCAGTCCTGGGTCCAACGTCCTGACTTTC CASSPGSNVLTF - TRBV12-3/TRBV12-4 - TRBJ2-6
TGTGCCAGCAGGGTCCCGGGTCCAGATACGCAGTATTTT CASRVPGPDTQYF - TRBV27 - TRBJ2-3
TGTGCCAGCAGCAAAAAAGATTCACCCCTCCACTTT CASSKKDSPLHF few TRBV21-1 - TRBJ1-6
TGTGCCAGCTCACCACCTAGGGGCGGCACCGGGGAGCTGTTTTTT CASSPPRGGTGELFF many TRBV18 - TRBJ2-2
TGTGCCAGCAGCTTAACGGGGAGCTATGCCTACAATGAGCAGTTCTTC CASSLTGSYAYNEQFF - TRBV7-3 - TRBJ2-1
TGCGCCAGCAGCCAAGATAGGGGACTAGCGGGGGGCCAAGAGACCCAGCACTTC CASSQDRGLAGGQETQHF - TRBV4-1 TRBD2 TRBJ2-5
TGTGCCAGCAGCTCTCCTTTCCGGGATACGCAGTATTTT CASSSPFRDTQYF many TRBV7-2 - TRBJ2-3
TGTGCCAGGCTGAATGCCGGGACAGAAACCCTCTCTGGGGCCAACGTCCTGACTTTC CARLNAGTETLSGANVLTF many TRBV6-5 TRBD1 TRBJ2-6
TGTGCCAGCAGTTACTCGAAACAGGGGTTCGACATTCAGTACTTC CASSYSKQGFDIQYF many TRBV6-5 TRBD1 TRBJ2-4
TGCAGCGGCGATCGACAGGGGGGCACTGAAGCTTTCTTT CSGDRQGGTEAFF - TRBV29-1 TRBD1 TRBJ1-1
TGTGCCAGCACCCCAAGACCCACAGGGCACACTGAAGCTTTCTTT CASTPRPTGHTEAFF many TRBV6-5 - TRBJ1-1